This TCR beta chain is from a study of CD8 T cells in Susac syndrome. Study-wide results and caveats: The study recognized that the number of individuals in its TCR sequencing and HLA analysis was relatively small.

With random hexamers, reverse transcription was performed on about 0.45 to 1 ug of RNA. By means of immunoSEQ multiplex PCR, TCR beta CDR3 spanning 54 Vbeta and 13 Jbeta underwent amplification. TCRdb reprocessed the immunoSEQ multiplex PCR reads with MiXCR, giving one entry per CDR3 protein. This repertoire shows about 66,000 distinct CDR3 sequences, approximately 94% found once; its top ten account for 0.56%. This clonotype was seen only a few times. Its antigen is unknown. Control patients had untreated stable or active relapsing-remitting multiple sclerosis by revised McDonald criteria. The authors negatively isolated CD8+ and CD4+ T cells and FACS-enriched TEMRA cells. This receptor was taken from a human donor with multiple sclerosis. The sample comprised CD8+ T cells from PBMCs.

The CDR3 protein is CASSLGEDEQFF. The CDR3 DNA follows: TGTGCCAGCAGTTTGGGGGAGGATGAGCAGTTCTTC. This chain links TRBV12-3 or TRBV12-4 with TRBJ2-1; possibly TRBD2 for D (6 bases). The V gene lost 3 bases and the J gene lost 8 bases, with 8 bases spanning the gap. The CDR3 is 12 residues long.